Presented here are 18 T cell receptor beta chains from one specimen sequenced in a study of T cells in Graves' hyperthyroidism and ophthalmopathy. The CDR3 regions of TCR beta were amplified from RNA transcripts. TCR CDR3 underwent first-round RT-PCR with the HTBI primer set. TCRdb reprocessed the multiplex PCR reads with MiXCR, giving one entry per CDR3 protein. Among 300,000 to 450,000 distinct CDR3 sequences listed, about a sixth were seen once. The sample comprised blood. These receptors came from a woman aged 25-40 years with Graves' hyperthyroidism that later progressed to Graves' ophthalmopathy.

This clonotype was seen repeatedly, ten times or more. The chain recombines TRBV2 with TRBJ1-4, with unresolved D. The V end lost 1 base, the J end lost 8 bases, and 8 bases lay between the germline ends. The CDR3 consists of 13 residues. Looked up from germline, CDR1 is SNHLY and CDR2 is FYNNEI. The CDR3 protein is CASSEGRMEKLFF. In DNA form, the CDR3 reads TGTGCCAGCAGTGAAGGCCGAATGGAAAAACTGTTTTTT.

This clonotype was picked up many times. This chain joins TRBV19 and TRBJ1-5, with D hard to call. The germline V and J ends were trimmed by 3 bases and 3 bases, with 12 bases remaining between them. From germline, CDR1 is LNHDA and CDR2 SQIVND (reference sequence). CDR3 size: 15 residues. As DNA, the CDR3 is TGTGCCAGTAGTATTCTTCGGGAGACCAATCAGCCCCAGCATTTT. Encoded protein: CASSILRETNQPQHF.

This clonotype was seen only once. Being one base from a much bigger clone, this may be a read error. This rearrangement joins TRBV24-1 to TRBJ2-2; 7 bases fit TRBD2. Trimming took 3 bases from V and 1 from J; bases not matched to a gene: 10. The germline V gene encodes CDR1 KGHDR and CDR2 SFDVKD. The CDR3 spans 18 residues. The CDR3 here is CATSDVAIGGGNTGELFF. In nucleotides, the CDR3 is TGTGCCACCAGTGATGTGGCTATTGGCGGGGGGAACACCGGGGAGCTGTTTTTT.

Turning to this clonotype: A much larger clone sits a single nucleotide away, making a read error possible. CDR3 nucleotide sequence: TGTGCCAGCAGTGAAGCGGGGGCAGGTTCAGATACGCGGTATTTT. This encodes CASSEAGAGSDTRYF. The chain recombines TRBV6-1 with TRBJ2-3; D is possibly TRBD1 (6 bases). From germline, CDR1 is MNHNS and CDR2 SASEGT. The CDR3 spans 15 residues.

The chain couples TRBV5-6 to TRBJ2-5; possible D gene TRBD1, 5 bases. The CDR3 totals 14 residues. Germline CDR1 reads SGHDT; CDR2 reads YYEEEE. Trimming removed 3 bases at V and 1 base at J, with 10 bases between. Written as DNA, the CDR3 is TGTGCCAGCAGCTGGGGCCAGCTCCAAGAGACCCAGTACTTC. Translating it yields CASSWGQLQETQYF.

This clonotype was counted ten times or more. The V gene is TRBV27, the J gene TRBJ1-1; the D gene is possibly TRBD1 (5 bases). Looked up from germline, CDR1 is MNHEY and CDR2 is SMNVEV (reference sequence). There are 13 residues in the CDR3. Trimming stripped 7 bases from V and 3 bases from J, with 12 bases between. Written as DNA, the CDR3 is TGTGCCAGCACGGGGGGATCGGACACTGAAGCTTTCTTT. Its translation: CASTGGSDTEAFF.

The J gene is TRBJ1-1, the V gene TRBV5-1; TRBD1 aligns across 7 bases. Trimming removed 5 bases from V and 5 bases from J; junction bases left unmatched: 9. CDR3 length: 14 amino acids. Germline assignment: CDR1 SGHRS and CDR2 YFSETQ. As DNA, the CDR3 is TGCGCCAGCAGATCCCAGGGGGGCGGAACTGAAGCTTTCTTT. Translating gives CASRSQGGGTEAFF.

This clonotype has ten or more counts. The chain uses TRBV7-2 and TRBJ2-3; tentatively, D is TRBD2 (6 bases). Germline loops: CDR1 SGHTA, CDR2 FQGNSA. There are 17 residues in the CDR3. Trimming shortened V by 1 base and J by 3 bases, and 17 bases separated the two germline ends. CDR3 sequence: CASSLDPAGKGTDTQYF. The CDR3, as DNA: TGTGCCAGCAGCTTAGACCCAGCGGGCAAAGGGACAGATACGCAGTATTTT.

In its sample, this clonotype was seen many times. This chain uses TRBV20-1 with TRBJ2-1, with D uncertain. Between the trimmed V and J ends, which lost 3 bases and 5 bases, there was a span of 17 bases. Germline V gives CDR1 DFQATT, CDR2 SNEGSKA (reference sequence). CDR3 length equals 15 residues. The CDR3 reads CSASLGLIIHNEQFF. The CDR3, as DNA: TGCAGTGCTAGTCTTGGGCTCATCATCCACAATGAGCAGTTCTTC.

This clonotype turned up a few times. CDR3 DNA: TGTGCCATCAGTGAGGCCAGCGGGGGGGAGACCCAGTACTTC. This encodes CAISEASGGETQYF. The gene calls are TRBV10-3 and TRBJ2-5; the match to TRBD2 covers 9 bases. Trimming cost V 2 bases and J 5 bases; bases outside gene matches: 3. Germline CDR1 ENHRY, CDR2 SYGVKD. CDR3 length: 14 residues.

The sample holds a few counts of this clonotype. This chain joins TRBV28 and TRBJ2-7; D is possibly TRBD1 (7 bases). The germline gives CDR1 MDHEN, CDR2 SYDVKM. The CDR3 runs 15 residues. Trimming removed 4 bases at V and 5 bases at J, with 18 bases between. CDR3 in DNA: TGTGCCAGCAGTTCCCCAGGGGGGCGCCGGGACGAGCAGTACTTC. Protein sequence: CASSSPGGRRDEQYF.

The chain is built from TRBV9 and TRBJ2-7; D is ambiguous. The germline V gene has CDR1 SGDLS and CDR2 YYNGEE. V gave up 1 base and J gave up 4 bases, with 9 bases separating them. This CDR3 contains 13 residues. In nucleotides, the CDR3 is TGTGCCAGCAGCGTATCGGACGGATACGAGCAGTACTTC. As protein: CASSVSDGYEQYF.

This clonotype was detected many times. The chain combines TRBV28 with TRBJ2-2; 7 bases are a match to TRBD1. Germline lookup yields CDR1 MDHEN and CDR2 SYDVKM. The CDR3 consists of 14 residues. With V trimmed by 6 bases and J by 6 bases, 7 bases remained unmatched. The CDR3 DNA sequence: TGTGCCAGCAGATACAGGGGTATCCCCGGGGAGCTGTTTTTT. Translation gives CASRYRGIPGELFF.

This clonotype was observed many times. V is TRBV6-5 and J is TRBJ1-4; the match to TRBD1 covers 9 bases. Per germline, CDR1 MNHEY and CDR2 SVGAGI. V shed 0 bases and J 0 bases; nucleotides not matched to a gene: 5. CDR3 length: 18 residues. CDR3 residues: CASSYSVGTGTTNEKLFF. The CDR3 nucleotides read TGTGCCAGCAGTTACTCGGTCGGGACAGGGACAACTAATGAAAAACTGTTTTTT.

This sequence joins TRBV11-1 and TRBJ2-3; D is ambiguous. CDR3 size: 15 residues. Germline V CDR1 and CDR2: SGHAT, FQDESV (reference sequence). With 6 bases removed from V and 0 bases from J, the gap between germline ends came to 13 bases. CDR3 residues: CASRRPSPSTDTQYF. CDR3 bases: TGTGCCAGCAGGCGTCCATCACCTAGCACAGATACGCAGTATTTT.

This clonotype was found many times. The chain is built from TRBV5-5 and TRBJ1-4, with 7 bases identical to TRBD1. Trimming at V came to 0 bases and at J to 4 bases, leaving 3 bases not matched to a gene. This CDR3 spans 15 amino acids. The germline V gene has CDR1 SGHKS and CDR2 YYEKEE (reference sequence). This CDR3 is CASSLEGQHNEKLFF. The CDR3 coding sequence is TGTGCCAGCAGCTTGGAGGGACAGCATAATGAAAAACTGTTTTTT. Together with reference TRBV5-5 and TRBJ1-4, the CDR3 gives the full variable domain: DAGVTQSPTHLIKTRGQQVTLRCSPISGHKSVSWYQQVLGQGPQFIFQYYEKEERGRGNFPDRFSARQFPNYSSELNVNALLLGDSALYLCASSLEGQHNEKLFFGSGTQLSVL.

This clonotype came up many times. This CDR3 is CASSFGRDRGNNEQFF. In DNA, the CDR3 is TGTGCCAGCAGCTTTGGGCGGGACAGGGGTAACAATGAGCAGTTCTTC. The chain couples TRBV11-2 to TRBJ2-1; 10 bases match TRBD1. After removal of 3 bases from V and 5 bases from J, the junction contained 7 bases not matched to a gene. In germline, CDR1 is SGHAT, CDR2 FQNNGV. The CDR3 extends over 16 amino acids. Complete variable domain (other parts from reference TRBV11-2 and TRBJ2-1): EAGVAQSPRYKIIEKRQSVAFWCNPISGHATLYWYQQILGQGPKLLIQFQNNGVVDDSQLPKDRFSAERLKGVDSTLKIQPAKLEDSAVYLCASSFGRDRGNNEQFFGPGTRLTVL.

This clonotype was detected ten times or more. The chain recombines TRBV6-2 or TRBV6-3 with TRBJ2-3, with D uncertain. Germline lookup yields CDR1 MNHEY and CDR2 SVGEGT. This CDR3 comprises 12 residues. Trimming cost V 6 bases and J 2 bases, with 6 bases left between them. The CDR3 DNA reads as TGTGCCAGCAGCTCCGTCACAGATACGCAGTATTTT. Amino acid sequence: CASSSVTDTQYF.